This TCR beta chain was identified during a study of blood T cell repertoires in COVID-19. Clones were sequenced by immunoSEQ multiplex PCR, and TCRdb holds only the in-frame ones, with some missing. The repertoire includes 250,000 to 350,000 clones, 70% to 85% of them detected once, and more than 1.1% sits in the top ten. This clone was seen more than once but under ten times. Seattle patients were enrolled while actively infected and followed longitudinally. Unmatched junction bases numbered 3, after V lost 7 bases and J lost 1 base. CDR3 length: 12 residues. Per the germline V gene, CDR1 is SQVTM and CDR2 is ANQGSEA.

The TCR originated in a human donor with COVID-19, enrolled during active disease. The donor label of this sample is uncertain. This rearrangement joins TRBV29-1 to TRBJ2-7, with 8 bases matching TRBD1. The sample consisted of peripheral blood. CDR3 DNA: TGCAGCGCTGGACAGGGATCCTACGAGCAGTACTTC. It encodes CSAGQGSYEQYF.